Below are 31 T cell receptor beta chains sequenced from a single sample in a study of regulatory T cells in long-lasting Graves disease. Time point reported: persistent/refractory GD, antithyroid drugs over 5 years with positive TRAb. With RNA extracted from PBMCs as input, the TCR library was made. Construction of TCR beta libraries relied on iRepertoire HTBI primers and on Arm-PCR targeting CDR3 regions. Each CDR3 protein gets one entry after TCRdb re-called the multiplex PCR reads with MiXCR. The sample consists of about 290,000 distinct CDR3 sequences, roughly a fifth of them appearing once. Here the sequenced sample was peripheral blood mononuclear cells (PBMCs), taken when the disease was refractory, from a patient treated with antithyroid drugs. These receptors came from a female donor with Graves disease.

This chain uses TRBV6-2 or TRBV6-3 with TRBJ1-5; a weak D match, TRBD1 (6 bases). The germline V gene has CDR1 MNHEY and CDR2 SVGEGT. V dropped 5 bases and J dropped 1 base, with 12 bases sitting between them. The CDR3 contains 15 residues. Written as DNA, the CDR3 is TGTGCCAGCAGTCTCAGGGGAGGCAGCAATCAGCCCCAGCATTTT. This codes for CASSLRGGSNQPQHF.

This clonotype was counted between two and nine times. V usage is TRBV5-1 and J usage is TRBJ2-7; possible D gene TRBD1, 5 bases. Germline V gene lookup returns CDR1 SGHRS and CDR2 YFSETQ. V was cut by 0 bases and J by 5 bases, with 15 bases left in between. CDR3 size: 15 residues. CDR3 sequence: CASSLGNPDIHEQYF. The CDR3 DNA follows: TGCGCCAGCAGCTTGGGAAACCCGGACATCCACGAGCAGTACTTC.

As DNA, the CDR3 is TGTGCCAGCAGCTTTGAGAGTAATCAGCCCCAGCATTTT. It encodes CASSFESNQPQHF. The gene calls are TRBV5-5 and TRBJ1-5; D ambiguous. CDR3 length: 13 amino acids. Trimming left V 2 bases short and J 4 bases short, with 7 bases between. Germline V gives CDR1 SGHKS, CDR2 YYEKEE (reference sequence).

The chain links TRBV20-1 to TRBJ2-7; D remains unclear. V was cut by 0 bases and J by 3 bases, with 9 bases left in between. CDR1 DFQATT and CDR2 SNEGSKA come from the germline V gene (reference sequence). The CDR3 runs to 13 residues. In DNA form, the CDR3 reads TGCAGTGCTAGAGATAGCACCCGCTACGAGCAGTACTTC. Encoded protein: CSARDSTRYEQYF.

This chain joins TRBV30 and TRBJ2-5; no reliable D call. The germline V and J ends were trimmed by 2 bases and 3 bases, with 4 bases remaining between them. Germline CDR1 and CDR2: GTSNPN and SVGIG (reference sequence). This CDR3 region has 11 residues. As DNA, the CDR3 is TGTGCCTGGAGTTTTAAAGAGACCCAGTACTTC. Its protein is CAWSFKETQYF.

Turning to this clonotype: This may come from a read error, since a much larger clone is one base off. In DNA form, the CDR3 reads TGTGCCAGCAGCGGAAGGACAGGGGGAGCTTTCTTT. Translated, it gives CASSGRTGGAFF. The V and J genes are TRBV2 and TRBJ1-1, with 10 bases aligning to TRBD1. Germline-derived CDR1 and CDR2 are SNHLY and FYNNEI. V dropped 6 bases and J dropped 10; count of bases not matched to a gene: 5. The CDR3 sequence is 12 residues long. The variable domain in full, with the rest retrieved from reference TRBV2 and TRBJ1-1, is EPEVTQTPSHQVTQMGQEVILRCVPISNHLYFYWYRQILGQKVEFLVSFYNNEISEKSEIFDDQFSVERPDGSNFTLKIRSTKLEDSAMYFCASSGRTGGAFFGQGTRLTVV.

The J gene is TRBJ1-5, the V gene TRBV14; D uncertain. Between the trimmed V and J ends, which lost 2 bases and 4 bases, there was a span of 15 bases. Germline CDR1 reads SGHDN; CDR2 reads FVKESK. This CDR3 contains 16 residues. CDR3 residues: CASSQPAMEPNQPQHF. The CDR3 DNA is TGTGCCAGCAGCCAACCCGCCATGGAACCTAATCAGCCCCAGCATTTT.

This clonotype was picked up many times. The CDR3 DNA follows: TGTGCCAGCAGAGGACAGGGTTTTGGAAAACTGTTTTTT. Protein: CASRGQGFGKLFF. The chain joins TRBV2 to TRBJ1-4; the match to TRBD1 covers 8 bases. The CDR3 sequence is 13 residues long. Trimming took 6 bases from V and 10 from J; bases not matched to a gene: 7. Looked up from germline, CDR1 is SNHLY and CDR2 is FYNNEI.

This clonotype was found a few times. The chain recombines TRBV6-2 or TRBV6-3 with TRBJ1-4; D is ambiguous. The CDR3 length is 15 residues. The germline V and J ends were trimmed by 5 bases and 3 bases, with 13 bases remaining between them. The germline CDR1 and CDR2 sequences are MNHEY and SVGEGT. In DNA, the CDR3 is TGTGCCAGCAGTAAGAACCCGGGATCTAATGAAAAACTGTTTTTT. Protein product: CASSKNPGSNEKLFF.

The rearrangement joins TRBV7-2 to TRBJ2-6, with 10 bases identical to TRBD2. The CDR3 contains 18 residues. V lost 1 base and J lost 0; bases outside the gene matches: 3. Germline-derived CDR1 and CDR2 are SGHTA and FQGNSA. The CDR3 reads CASSLVGTSVSGANVLTF. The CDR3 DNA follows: TGTGCCAGCAGCTTAGTTGGGACTAGCGTCTCTGGGGCCAACGTCCTGACTTTC.

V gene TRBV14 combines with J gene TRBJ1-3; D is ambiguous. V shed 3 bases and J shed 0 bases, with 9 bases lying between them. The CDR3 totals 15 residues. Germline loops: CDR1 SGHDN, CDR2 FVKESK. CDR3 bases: TGTGCCAGCAGCCAGGGAGGTTTCTCTGGAAACACCATATATTTT. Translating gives CASSQGGFSGNTIYF.

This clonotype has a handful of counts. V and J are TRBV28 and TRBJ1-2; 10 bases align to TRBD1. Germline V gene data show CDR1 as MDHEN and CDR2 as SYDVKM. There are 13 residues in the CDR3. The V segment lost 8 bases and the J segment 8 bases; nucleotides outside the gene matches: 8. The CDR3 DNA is TGTGCCAGCGGGACAGGGGCCTCGTTCGGCTACACCTTC. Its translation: CASGTGASFGYTF.

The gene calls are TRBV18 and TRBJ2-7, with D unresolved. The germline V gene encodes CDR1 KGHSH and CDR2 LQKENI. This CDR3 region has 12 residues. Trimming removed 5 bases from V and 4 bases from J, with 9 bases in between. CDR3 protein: CASSFEAYEQYF. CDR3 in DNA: TGTGCCAGCTCATTTGAAGCATACGAGCAGTACTTC.

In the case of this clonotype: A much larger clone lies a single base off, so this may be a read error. CDR3 DNA sequence: TGTGCCAGCGGGGGGAACTACGAGCAGTACTTC. It translates to CASGGNYEQYF. The V call is TRBV7-2, the J call TRBJ2-7, with D maybe TRBD2 (6 bases). Trimming took 8 bases from V and 3 from J, leaving 8 bases between them. There are 11 residues in the CDR3. CDR1 is SGHTA, CDR2 FQGNSA, per germline.

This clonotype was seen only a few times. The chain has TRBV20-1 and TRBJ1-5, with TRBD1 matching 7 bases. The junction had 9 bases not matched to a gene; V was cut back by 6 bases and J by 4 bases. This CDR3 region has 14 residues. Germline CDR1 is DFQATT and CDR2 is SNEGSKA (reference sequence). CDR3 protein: CSATPGQINQPQHF. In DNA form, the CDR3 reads TGCAGTGCCACCCCGGGACAGATTAATCAGCCCCAGCATTTT.

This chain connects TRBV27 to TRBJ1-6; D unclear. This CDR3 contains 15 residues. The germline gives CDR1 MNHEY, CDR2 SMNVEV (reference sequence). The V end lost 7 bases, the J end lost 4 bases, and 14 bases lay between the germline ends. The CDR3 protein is CASTGRSGYNSPLHF. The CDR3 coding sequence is TGTGCCAGCACGGGCAGATCCGGATATAATTCACCCCTCCACTTT.

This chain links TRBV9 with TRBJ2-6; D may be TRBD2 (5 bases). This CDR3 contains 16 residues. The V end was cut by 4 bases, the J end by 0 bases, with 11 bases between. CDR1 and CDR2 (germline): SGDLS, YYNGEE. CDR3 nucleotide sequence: TGTGCCAGCAGCACGGAGGTTCACTCTGGGGCCAACGTCCTGACTTTC. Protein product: CASSTEVHSGANVLTF.

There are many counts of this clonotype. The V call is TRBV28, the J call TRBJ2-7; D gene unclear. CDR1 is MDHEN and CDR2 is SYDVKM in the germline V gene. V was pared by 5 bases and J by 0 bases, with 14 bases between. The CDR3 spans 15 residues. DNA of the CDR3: TGTGCCAGCAGTCCCCCCTTAGGAAACTCCTACGAGCAGTACTTC. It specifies CASSPPLGNSYEQYF.

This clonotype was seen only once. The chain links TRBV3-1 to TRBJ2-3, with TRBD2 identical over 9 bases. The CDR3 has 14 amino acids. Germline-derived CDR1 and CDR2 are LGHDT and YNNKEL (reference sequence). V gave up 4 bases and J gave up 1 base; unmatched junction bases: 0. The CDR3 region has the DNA TGTGCCAGCAGCCGGACTAGCGGCACAGATACGCAGTATTTT. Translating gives CASSRTSGTDTQYF.

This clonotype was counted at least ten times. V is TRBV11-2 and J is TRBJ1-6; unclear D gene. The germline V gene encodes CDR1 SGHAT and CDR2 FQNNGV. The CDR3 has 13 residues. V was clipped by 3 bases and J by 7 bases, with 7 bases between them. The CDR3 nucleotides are TGTGCCAGCAGCTTTATGGAAAATTCACCCCTCCACTTT. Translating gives CASSFMENSPLHF. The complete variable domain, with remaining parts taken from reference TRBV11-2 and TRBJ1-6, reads EAGVAQSPRYKIIEKRQSVAFWCNPISGHATLYWYQQILGQGPKLLIQFQNNGVVDDSQLPKDRFSAERLKGVDSTLKIQPAKLEDSAVYLCASSFMENSPLHFGNGTRLTVT.

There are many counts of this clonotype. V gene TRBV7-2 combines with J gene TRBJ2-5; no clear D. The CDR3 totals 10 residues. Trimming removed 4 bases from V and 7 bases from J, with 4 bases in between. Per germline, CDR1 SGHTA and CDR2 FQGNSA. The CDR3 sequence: CASSSGTQYF. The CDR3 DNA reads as TGTGCCAGCAGCTCCGGGACCCAGTACTTC.

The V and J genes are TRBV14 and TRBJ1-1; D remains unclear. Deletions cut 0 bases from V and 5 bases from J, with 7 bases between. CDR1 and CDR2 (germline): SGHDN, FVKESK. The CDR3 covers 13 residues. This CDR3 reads CASSQDGWTEAFF. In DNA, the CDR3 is TGTGCCAGCAGCCAAGACGGGTGGACTGAAGCTTTCTTT.

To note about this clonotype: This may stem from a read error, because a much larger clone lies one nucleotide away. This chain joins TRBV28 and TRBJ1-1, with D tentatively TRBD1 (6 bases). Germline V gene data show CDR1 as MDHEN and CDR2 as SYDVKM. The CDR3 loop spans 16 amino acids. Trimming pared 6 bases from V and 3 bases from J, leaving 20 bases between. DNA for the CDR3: TGTGCCAGCAGGCCCAGGGGCCGGTTCCGAGACACTGAAGCTTTCTTT. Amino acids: CASRPRGRFRDTEAFF.

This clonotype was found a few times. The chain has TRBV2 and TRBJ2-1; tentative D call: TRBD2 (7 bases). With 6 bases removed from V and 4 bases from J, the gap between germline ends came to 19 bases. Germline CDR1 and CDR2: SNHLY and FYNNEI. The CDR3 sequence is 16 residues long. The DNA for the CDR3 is TGTGCCAGCAGCTCAGAGGGGGGGACTCGATACAATGAGCAGTTCTTC. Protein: CASSSEGGTRYNEQFF. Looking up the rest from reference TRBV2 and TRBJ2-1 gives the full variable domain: EPEVTQTPSHQVTQMGQEVILRCVPISNHLYFYWYRQILGQKVEFLVSFYNNEISEKSEIFDDQFSVERPDGSNFTLKIRSTKLEDSAMYFCASSSEGGTRYNEQFFGPGTRLTVL.

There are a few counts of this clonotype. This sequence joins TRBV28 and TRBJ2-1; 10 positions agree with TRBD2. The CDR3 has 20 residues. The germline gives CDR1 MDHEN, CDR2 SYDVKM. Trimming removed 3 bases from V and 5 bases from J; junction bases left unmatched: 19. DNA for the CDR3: TGTGCCAGCAGTTTCATTATACCCCGGGCTAGCGGGAGTGAAGACAATGAGCAGTTCTTC. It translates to CASSFIIPRASGSEDNEQFF. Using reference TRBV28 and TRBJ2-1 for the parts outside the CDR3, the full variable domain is DVKVTQSSRYLVKRTGEKVFLECVQDMDHENMFWYRQDPGLGLRLIYFSYDVKMKEKGDIPEGYSVSREKKERFSLILESASTNQTSMYLCASSFIIPRASGSEDNEQFFGPGTRLTVL.

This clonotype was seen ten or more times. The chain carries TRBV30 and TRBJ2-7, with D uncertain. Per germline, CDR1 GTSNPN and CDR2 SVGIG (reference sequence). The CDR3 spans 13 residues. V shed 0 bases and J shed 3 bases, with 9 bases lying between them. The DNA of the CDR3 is TGTGCCTGGAGTGTAACGGGCAACTACGAGCAGTACTTC. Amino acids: CAWSVTGNYEQYF.

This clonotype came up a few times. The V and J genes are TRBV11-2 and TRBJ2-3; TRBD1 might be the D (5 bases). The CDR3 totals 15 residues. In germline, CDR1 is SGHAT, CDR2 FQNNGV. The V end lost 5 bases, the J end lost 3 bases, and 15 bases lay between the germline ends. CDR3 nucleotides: TGTGCCAGCAGCCCGGCGTGGCAGGGAACAGATACGCAGTATTTT. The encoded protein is CASSPAWQGTDTQYF.

This CDR3 reads CSATYGEITYEQYF. In nucleotides, the CDR3 is TGCAGTGCTACTTACGGGGAGATCACCTACGAGCAGTACTTC. The V call is TRBV20-1, the J call TRBJ2-7; D might be TRBD2 (5 bases). Germline CDR1 reads DFQATT; CDR2 reads SNEGSKA (reference sequence). This CDR3 spans 14 amino acids. Trimming cost V 4 bases and J 2 bases, with 15 bases left between them.

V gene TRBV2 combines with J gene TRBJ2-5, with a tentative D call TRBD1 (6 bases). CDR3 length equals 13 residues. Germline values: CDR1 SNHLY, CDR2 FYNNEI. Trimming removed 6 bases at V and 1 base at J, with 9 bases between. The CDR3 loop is CASRAGAQETQYF. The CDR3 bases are TGTGCCAGCAGGGCAGGGGCCCAAGAGACCCAGTACTTC.

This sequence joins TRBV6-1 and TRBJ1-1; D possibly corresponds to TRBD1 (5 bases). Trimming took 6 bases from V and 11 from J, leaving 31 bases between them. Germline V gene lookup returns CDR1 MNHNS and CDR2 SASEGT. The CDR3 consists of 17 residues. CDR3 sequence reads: CASSPALGSQNPWGAFF. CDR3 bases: TGTGCCAGCAGCCCCGCTTTAGGCAGCCAAAACCCCTGGGGGGCTTTCTTT.

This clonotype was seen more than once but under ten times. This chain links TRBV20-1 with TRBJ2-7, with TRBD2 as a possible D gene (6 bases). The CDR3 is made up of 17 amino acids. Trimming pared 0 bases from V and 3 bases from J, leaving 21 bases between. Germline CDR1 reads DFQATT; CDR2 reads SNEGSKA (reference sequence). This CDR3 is CSARDLPRLADNYEQYF. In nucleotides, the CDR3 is TGCAGTGCTAGAGATCTGCCCCGCTTAGCGGATAACTACGAGCAGTACTTC.